A selection of T cell receptor beta chains follows, all from one sample in a study of a mutant IDH1 vaccine in newly diagnosed glioma. Their antigen targets remain unknown. Libraries were prepared by immunoSEQ multiplex PCR; TCRdb keeps only in-frame clonotypes and omits some of them. The sample lists about 56,000 clones, about 80% seen once, with over 4.5% in the top ten. Sample: PBMCs, taken from a glioma patient whose treatment included an IDH1 peptide vaccine. The source of these receptors is a man aged 45 to 65 with glioma. Each CDR3 is given with its conserved first and last residue. The D gene is left open where the match is weak. Clone size is shown for a subset of rows, as once, few, many or a class of expanded clone.

clone size,J gene,D gene,V gene,CDR3 protein,CDR3 DNA
once,TRBJ2-2,.,TRBV28,CASSLGGWQGSTGELFF,TGTGCCAGCAGTTTAGGGGGGTGGCAGGGGAGCACCGGGGAGCTGTTTTTT
.,TRBJ2-7,.,TRBV27,CASKEEGLSYEQYF,TGTGCCAGCAAAGAAGAGGGACTGAGCTACGAGCAGTACTTC
.,TRBJ1-3,TRBD1,TRBV2,CASSEADRAGNTIYF,TGTGCCAGCAGTGAAGCGGACAGGGCTGGAAACACCATATATTTT
few,TRBJ1-1,.,TRBV6-1,CASSDRGGTEAFF,TGTGCCAGCAGTGACAGGGGTGGGACTGAAGCTTTCTTT
few,TRBJ2-1,.,TRBV2,CASSWWGPEQFF,TGTGCCAGCAGTTGGTGGGGGCCTGAGCAGTTCTTC
.,TRBJ1-1,TRBD1,TRBV19,CASIRTGVRPEAFF,TGTGCCAGTATTCGGACAGGGGTTCGTCCTGAAGCTTTCTTT
.,TRBJ2-1,.,TRBV30,CARRSYNEQFF,TGTGCCAGGAGGAGCTACAATGAGCAGTTCTTC
few,TRBJ1-5,.,TRBV6-5,CASSYSGGTADQPQHF,TGTGCCAGCAGTTACTCGGGGGGGACGGCAGACCAGCCCCAGCATTTT
.,TRBJ2-5,.,TRBV19,CASSSQEIRETQYF,TGTGCCAGTAGTTCCCAGGAGATCAGGGAGACCCAGTACTTC
once,TRBJ2-2,.,TRBV19,CASRTSLNTGELFF,TGTGCCAGTAGGACTAGTCTGAACACCGGGGAGCTGTTTTTT
.,TRBJ2-7,TRBD1,TRBV30,CAWSKPRDSTYEQYF,TGTGCCTGGAGTAAACCCAGGGACAGCACCTACGAGCAGTACTTC
.,TRBJ2-1,.,TRBV20-1,CSAQKYNEQFF,TGCAGTGCTCAGAAGTACAATGAGCAGTTCTTC
.,TRBJ2-7,TRBD1,TRBV6-5,CASSWTGNYEQYF,TGTGCCAGCAGTTGGACAGGGAATTACGAGCAGTACTTC
.,TRBJ2-3,.,TRBV7-6,CASSLASISTDTQYF,TGTGCCAGCAGCTTAGCTTCGATCAGCACAGATACGCAGTATTTT
.,TRBJ2-4,TRBD1,TRBV5-1,CASRRSTGAGDIQYF,TGCGCCAGCAGACGATCTACAGGGGCCGGGGACATTCAGTACTTC
few,TRBJ1-1,.,TRBV21-1,CASSKAPATRQAPNTEAFF,TGTGCCAGCAGCAAAGCGCCCGCTACAAGACAAGCCCCGAACACTGAAGCTTTCTTT
.,TRBJ2-7,.,TRBV29-1,CSVEGTGTYEQYF,TGCAGCGTTGAGGGCACAGGAACCTACGAGCAGTACTTC
.,TRBJ1-3,.,TRBV19,CASTIDSSSGNTIYF,TGTGCCAGTACCATTGACAGTTCCTCTGGAAACACCATATATTTT
.,TRBJ2-7,.,TRBV18,CASSGGAFNEQYF,TGTGCCAGCTCGGGGGGCGCCTTCAACGAGCAGTACTTC
.,TRBJ2-7,TRBD1,TRBV5-6,CASRSTGEGYEQYF,TGTGCCAGCAGATCGACAGGGGAAGGCTACGAGCAGTACTTC
.,TRBJ2-1,.,TRBV4-3,CASSQDHRVRRYNEQFF,TGCGCCAGCAGCCAAGATCACAGGGTCCGACGGTACAATGAGCAGTTCTTC
.,TRBJ2-7,.,TRBV2,CASSVTANSYEQYF,TGTGCCAGCAGTGTGACAGCCAATTCCTACGAGCAGTACTTC
.,TRBJ2-2,.,TRBV7-2,CASSLRGGGYTGELFF,TGTGCCAGCAGCTTACGTGGCGGGGGCTACACCGGGGAGCTGTTTTTT
few,TRBJ2-6,TRBD1,TRBV5-6,CASSPTGQGADGANVLTF,TGTGCCAGCAGCCCTACAGGACAGGGGGCGGATGGGGCCAACGTCCTGACTTTC
few,TRBJ2-5,TRBD1,TRBV9,CASSPPGTGDRETQYF,TGTGCCAGCAGCCCCCCCGGGACAGGGGATCGAGAGACCCAGTACTTC
.,TRBJ2-1,.,TRBV5-4,CASSLSVNEQFF,TGTGCCAGCAGCTTGAGTGTTAATGAGCAGTTCTTC
.,TRBJ2-3,TRBD2,TRBV9,CASSVRSGGGADTQYF,TGTGCCAGCAGCGTAAGAAGCGGGGGTGGCGCAGATACGCAGTATTTT
.,TRBJ1-2,.,TRBV5-6,CASSLVSAGGYGYTF,TGTGCCAGCAGCTTGGTCTCTGCAGGCGGCTATGGCTACACCTTC
.,TRBJ1-4,TRBD1,TRBV5-1,CASSQQGGGNEKLFF,TGCGCCAGCAGCCAACAGGGGGGTGGTAATGAAAAACTGTTTTTT
.,TRBJ2-7,.,TRBV7-9,CASSSAPETYEQYF,TGTGCCAGCAGTTCCGCTCCAGAAACCTACGAGCAGTACTTC
.,TRBJ2-7,.,TRBV13,CASSLVARAYEQYF,TGTGCCAGCAGCTTAGTCGCCCGAGCCTACGAGCAGTACTTC
.,TRBJ1-5,.,TRBV2,CASSGVSGNQPQHF,TGTGCCAGCAGCGGGGTCTCGGGGAATCAGCCCCAGCATTTT
.,TRBJ1-1,.,TRBV13,CASSRYGGTLNGVMNTEAFF,TGTGCCAGCAGCCGGTACGGGGGGACATTAAACGGGGTAATGAACACTGAAGCTTTCTTT
medium-sized,TRBJ1-1,.,TRBV9,CASSEGRNTEAFF,TGTGCCAGCAGCGAGGGGAGGAACACTGAAGCTTTCTTT
.,TRBJ2-1,.,TRBV25-1,CASSDTLNNEQFF,TGTGCCAGCAGTGACACACTTAACAATGAGCAGTTCTTC
.,TRBJ1-2,.,TRBV29-1,CSVEDRDYGYTF,TGCAGCGTTGAAGACAGGGACTATGGCTACACCTTC
.,TRBJ2-7,.,TRBV5-5,CASSPKTGAATYEQYF,TGTGCCAGCAGCCCCAAGACAGGAGCGGCTACCTACGAGCAGTACTTC
few,TRBJ1-2,.,TRBV4-1,CASSPPRGNYGYTF,TGCGCCAGCAGCCCCCCCAGGGGCAACTATGGCTACACCTTC
few,TRBJ1-1,.,TRBV6-5,CASSYSGGGHTEAFF,TGTGCCAGCAGTTACTCGGGAGGGGGACACACTGAAGCTTTCTTT
.,TRBJ2-7,.,TRBV7-9,CASSPADSPEQYF,TGTGCCAGCAGCCCCGCCGACAGCCCCGAGCAGTACTTC
.,TRBJ2-5,.,TRBV5-4,CASSLQGIGEETQYF,TGTGCCAGCAGCTTGCAGGGGATAGGAGAAGAGACCCAGTACTTC
.,TRBJ2-3,.,TRBV5-1,CASSLEGSRGDTQYF,TGCGCCAGCAGCTTGGAGGGCAGCCGGGGGGATACGCAGTATTTT
.,TRBJ2-7,.,TRBV10-3,CAISESRGHEQYF,TGTGCCATCAGTGAGTCGAGAGGCCACGAGCAGTACTTC
once,TRBJ2-7,TRBD1,TRBV7-2,CASSPDRADEQYF,TGTGCCAGCAGCCCGGACAGGGCCGACGAGCAGTACTTC
once,TRBJ1-1,.,TRBV6-5,CASRTTGLAFF,TGTGCCAGCAGAACAACGGGGCTAGCTTTCTTT